Below, 30 T cell receptor beta chains from the same sample are listed, as sequenced in a study of CD8+CD57+ T cells in acquired aplastic anemia. Investigators profiled TCR beta VDJ and CDR3 from genomic DNA template. TCRdb re-called the reads through MiXCR, storing one row per CDR3 protein. The sample yields hundreds of thousands of distinct CDR3 sequences, approximately 33% seen once. An expansion of CD8+CD57+ cells by flow cytometry had been shown in patients chosen for sequencing. Specimen: sorted CD4+, CD8+, or CD8+CD57+ T cells (not recorded which) from PBMCs. These receptors originate from a human donor with aplastic anemia.

Many counts were recorded for this clonotype. The chain combines TRBV20-1 with TRBJ1-5, with a tentative D call TRBD1 (5 bases). This CDR3 contains 15 residues. Trimming pared 3 bases from V and 3 bases from J, leaving 15 bases between. Germline CDR1 and CDR2: DFQATT and SNEGSKA (reference sequence). CDR3 coding DNA: TGCAGTGCTAGCTCTTTTGACAGTGTCAATCAGCCCCAGCATTTT. Amino acids: CSASSFDSVNQPQHF.

Note on this clonotype: This may be a read error: a much more frequent sequence differs by one nucleotide. The chain links TRBV4-3 to TRBJ2-7, with D hard to call. Germline V gives CDR1 LGHNA, CDR2 YSLEER. CDR3 length equals 13 residues. The CDR3 DNA reads TGCGCCAGCAGCCAAGCGGACGGATACGGGCAGTACTTC. This encodes CASSQADGYGQYF.

The CDR3 protein is CASSELVAMANQPQHF. CDR3 bases: TGTGCCAGCAGTGAATTAGTGGCCATGGCCAATCAGCCCCAGCATTTT. The chain uses TRBV6-1 and TRBJ1-5, with D unclear. Trimming left V 2 bases short and J 3 bases short, with 14 bases between. CDR1 is MNHNS, CDR2 SASEGT, per germline. There are 16 residues in the CDR3.

V is TRBV30 and J is TRBJ1-1; a weak D match, TRBD1 (6 bases). The CDR3 consists of 12 residues. Germline V gene lookup returns CDR1 GTSNPN and CDR2 SVGIG (reference sequence). Deletions cut 6 bases from V and 8 bases from J, with 16 bases between. Here the CDR3 DNA reads TGTGCCTGTTCCTTAGGGGGGACGGAAGCTTTCTTT. Translating it yields CACSLGGTEAFF. Combining the CDR3 with reference TRBV30 and TRBJ1-1 gives the whole variable domain SQTIHQWPATLVQPVGSPLSLECTVEGTSNPNLYWYRQAAGRGLQLLFYSVGIGQISSEVPQNLSASRPQDRQFILSSKKLLLSDSGFYLCACSLGGTEAFFGQGTRLTVV.

This clonotype has only a few counts. A much larger clone sits a single nucleotide away, making a read error possible. This chain joins TRBV10-3 and TRBJ2-7; 7 bases align to TRBD1. Trimming cost V 4 bases and J 0 bases; bases outside gene matches: 6. This CDR3 contains 15 residues. Germline values: CDR1 ENHRY, CDR2 SYGVKD. Here the CDR3 DNA reads TGTGCCATCAGTGTACCACAGGGGAGCTCCTACGAGCAGTACTTC. Translating it yields CAISVPQGSSYEQYF.

This clonotype appeared many times. This chain links TRBV20-1 with TRBJ1-2; possibly TRBD1 for D (5 bases). The germline CDR1 and CDR2 sequences are DFQATT and SNEGSKA (reference sequence). This CDR3 is 11 amino acids long. V shed 5 bases and J shed 4 bases, with 8 bases lying between them. CDR3 in DNA: TGCAGTGCTGCAGGGTCCTATGGCTACACCTTC. Translation: CSAAGSYGYTF.

This clonotype was observed a few times. Relative to the germline gene, one junction end is altered; a read error may explain this. V gene TRBV7-8 combines with J gene TRBJ2-2; the D gene is possibly TRBD2 (6 bases). The CDR3 consists of 15 residues. Germline V gene sequence: CDR1 SGHVS, CDR2 FQNEAQ. The chain's CDR3 is CASSLVRGTTRELFF. The CDR3 DNA follows: TGTGCCAGCAGCTTAGTCCGGGGGACCACCAGGGAGCTGTTTTTT.

V usage is TRBV14 and J usage is TRBJ1-5, with 8 bases that match TRBD1. The J segment lost 0 bases and the V segment lost 2 bases, leaving 18 bases of the junction unmatched. The CDR3 spans 21 residues. Germline CDR1 reads SGHDN; CDR2 reads FVKESK. CDR3 sequence (DNA): TGTGCCAGCAGCCAAAGCGAGGGGGCCAGGGGGCTAAGGCGTAGCAATCAGCCCCAGCATTTT. This codes for CASSQSEGARGLRRSNQPQHF.

Turning to this clonotype: This sequence may be a read error, since a much larger clone differs from it by one base. The genes are TRBV10-3 and TRBJ1-1, with D possibly being TRBD1 (5 bases). CDR3 length equals 13 residues. From germline, CDR1 is ENHRY and CDR2 SYGVKD. V lost 9 bases, J lost 0 bases, and 11 bases lay in between. The CDR3 bases are TGTGCCATGGCACAGGATATGAACACTGAAGCTTTCTTT. Translation: CAMAQDMNTEAFF.

In this sample, this clonotype turned up many times. The chain joins TRBV5-6 to TRBJ1-1; 7 bases agree with TRBD1. The V gene's germline CDR1 is SGHDT and CDR2 YYEEEE. With V trimmed by 0 bases and J by 0 bases, 2 bases remained unmatched. The CDR3 consists of 15 residues. In DNA, the CDR3 is TGTGCCAGCAGCTTGGGAGACAGGGTGAACACTGAAGCTTTCTTT. It codes for CASSLGDRVNTEAFF.

This clonotype appeared many times. The CDR3 DNA sequence: TGTGCCAGCAGCTTATCGGCGGGAGGGCCCAACGAGCAGTACTTC. This gives the protein CASSLSAGGPNEQYF. The V gene is TRBV7-2, the J gene TRBJ2-7; 9 bases line up with TRBD2. Germline V gives CDR1 SGHTA, CDR2 FQGNSA. The CDR3 runs 15 residues. V lost 2 bases and J lost 5; bases outside the gene matches: 7.

On this clonotype itself: A much larger clone differs by one base, so this may be a read error. The V call is TRBV20-1, the J call TRBJ2-7; 12 bases are shared with TRBD2. The CDR3 totals 16 residues. CDR1 and CDR2 (germline): DFQATT, SNEGSKA (reference sequence). The CDR3 is CSAERGLAGNRYERYF. For the CDR3, the DNA is TGCAGTGCCGAACGTGGACTAGCGGGAAATAGGTACGAGCGGTACTTC.

The chain combines TRBV29-1 with TRBJ2-3, with TRBD1 as a possible D gene (5 bases). Germline V gene lookup returns CDR1 SQVTM and CDR2 ANQGSEA. Trimming removed 3 bases from V and 3 bases from J, with 10 bases in between. The CDR3 has 13 amino acids. The CDR3 sequence: CSVDLGPTDTQYF. In DNA, the CDR3 is TGCAGCGTTGATCTGGGGCCGACAGATACGCAGTATTTT.

With regard to this clonotype: One end of the junction varies from germline; a read error may be responsible. The gene calls are TRBV29-1 and TRBJ1-1; D unresolved. Germline assignment: CDR1 SQVTM and CDR2 ANQGSEA. This CDR3 contains 12 residues. The CDR3 here is CSVELGNTEAVF. CDR3 nucleotides: TGCAGCGTTGAATTGGGAAATACTGAAGCTGTCTTT.

This clonotype was observed many times. The J gene is TRBJ1-1, the V gene TRBV9; D is unclear. Trimming pared 0 bases from V and 2 bases from J, leaving 5 bases between. CDR3 length: 13 amino acids. Germline values: CDR1 SGDLS, CDR2 YYNGEE. This chain's CDR3 is CASSVEVNTEAFF. The DNA for the CDR3 is TGTGCCAGCAGCGTAGAAGTAAACACTGAAGCTTTCTTT.

The rearrangement links TRBV10-3 to TRBJ1-2; 7 positions match TRBD1. The CDR3 runs 14 residues. J gave up 4 bases and V 2 bases, and 4 bases lay outside the gene matches. Germline CDR1 is ENHRY and CDR2 is SYGVKD. The CDR3 sequence: CAISEGQAIYGYTF. The DNA for the CDR3 is TGTGCCATCAGTGAGGGACAGGCGATCTATGGCTACACCTTC.

In this sample, this clonotype turned up a few times. The V and J genes are TRBV12-5 and TRBJ2-4; D uncertain. Looked up from germline, CDR1 is LGHNT and CDR2 is FRNRAP. V lost 2 bases, J lost 6 bases, and 11 bases lay in between. This CDR3 comprises 14 residues. The CDR3 DNA follows: TGTGCTAGTGGTTTGACTGGGGATGCAAACATTCAGTACTTC. Protein: CASGLTGDANIQYF.

V is TRBV11-2 and J is TRBJ2-3, with D tentatively TRBD2 (5 bases). Germline V CDR1 and CDR2: SGHAT, FQNNGV. V was pared by 7 bases and J by 3 bases, with 17 bases between. CDR3 length: 15 residues. The CDR3 loop is CASKPLRGATDTQYF. DNA of the CDR3: TGTGCCAGCAAACCCCTACGGGGTGCGACAGATACGCAGTATTTT.

The chain's CDR3 is CASSLGQGLNSPLHF. The CDR3 region has the DNA TGTGCCAGCAGCCTAGGACAGGGGTTGAATTCACCCCTCCACTTT. V usage is TRBV5-6 and J usage is TRBJ1-6, with 9 bases matching TRBD1. V shed 4 bases, J shed 7 bases, and the junction held 6 bases outside the gene matches. Germline CDR1 and CDR2: SGHDT and YYEEEE. The CDR3 contains 15 residues.

This CDR3 is CASSLGLAASYEQYF. In DNA form, the CDR3 reads TGCGCCAGCAGCTTGGGTCTAGCGGCCTCCTACGAGCAGTACTTC. V gene TRBV5-1 combines with J gene TRBJ2-7; TRBD2 agrees at 7 bases. The CDR3 sequence is 15 residues long. After removal of 0 bases from V and 0 bases from J, the junction contained 3 bases not matched to a gene. Germline CDR1 is SGHRS and CDR2 is YFSETQ.

This clonotype turned up a few times. This sequence joins TRBV6-1 and TRBJ1-4; D is unclear. V was pared by 7 bases and J by 5 bases, with 20 bases between. Germline CDR1 MNHNS, CDR2 SASEGT. This CDR3 contains 16 residues. The CDR3 is CASKIGVGSWNEKLFF. The CDR3, as DNA: TGTGCCAGCAAAATCGGCGTGGGCAGCTGGAATGAAAAACTGTTTTTT.

This clonotype appeared a few times. V and J are TRBV20-1 and TRBJ2-1; 9 bases line up with TRBD2. This CDR3 comprises 16 residues. The ends lost 5 bases at V and 7 bases at J; junction bases unmatched: 15. Germline V CDR1 and CDR2: DFQATT, SNEGSKA (reference sequence). The CDR3 nucleotides are TGCAGTGCTCCCCCATCGCGGGAGGGCGGGAGGAATGAGCAGTTCTTC. Translating it yields CSAPPSREGGRNEQFF.

A few counts support this clonotype. Germline and junction disagree at one end, which may indicate a read error. V gene TRBV10-3 combines with J gene TRBJ1-5; D not resolved. CDR1 and CDR2 from the germline V gene are ENHRY and SYGVKD. The CDR3 sequence is 13 residues long. As DNA, the CDR3 is TGTGCCAGCAGTTGCGTACGCAATCAGCCCCAGCATTTT. It translates to CASSCVRNQPQHF.

This clonotype has more than one count but fewer than ten. CDR3: CASSEVGNEKLFF. Here the CDR3 DNA reads TGTGCCAGCAGTGAAGTTGGTAATGAAAAACTGTTTTTT. The V and J genes are TRBV6-1 and TRBJ1-4, with unresolved D. Germline CDR1 MNHNS, CDR2 SASEGT. V was pared by 1 base and J by 4 bases, with 4 bases between. The CDR3 has 13 amino acids.

This clonotype has a handful of counts. CDR3 sequence (DNA): TGTGCCAGCAGCTTGGGGACTAGCGGGGGGGCGGAAGAGACCCAGTACTTC. Protein product: CASSLGTSGGAEETQYF. This rearrangement joins TRBV11-2 to TRBJ2-5; 16 bases map to TRBD2. The CDR3 is made up of 17 amino acids. The germline V gene encodes CDR1 SGHAT and CDR2 FQNNGV. V shed 3 bases and J 3 bases; nucleotides not matched to a gene: 4.

V and J are TRBV20-1 and TRBJ1-1; 7 positions agree with TRBD1. J lost 7 bases, V lost 4 bases, and 21 bases had no gene match. Germline V gene lookup returns CDR1 DFQATT and CDR2 SNEGSKA (reference sequence). This CDR3 is 17 amino acids long. In DNA form, the CDR3 reads TGCAGTGCTATGGAAACTTCTGAGTCCTACAGGGGAGGTGAAGCTTTCTTT. This gives the protein CSAMETSESYRGGEAFF.

The chain uses TRBV7-3 and TRBJ1-1, with TRBD1 as a possible D gene (5 bases). Germline V gene sequence: CDR1 SGHTA, CDR2 FQGTGA. This CDR3 has 14 amino acids. The germline V and J ends were trimmed by 5 bases and 0 bases, with 10 bases remaining between them. The CDR3, as DNA: TGTGCCAGCAGCCAACCCAGGGTGAACACTGAAGCTTTCTTT. It specifies CASSQPRVNTEAFF.

Concerning this clonotype itself: A clone one base away is much larger, so this may be a read error. The chain links TRBV20-1 to TRBJ2-5, with 8 positions matching TRBD2. Germline V gene data show CDR1 as DFQATT and CDR2 as SNEGSKA (reference sequence). The CDR3 is 13 amino acids. The ends lost 6 bases at V and 9 bases at J; junction bases unmatched: 12. Here the CDR3 reads CSACPGLDEAQYF. For the CDR3, the DNA is TGCAGTGCCTGCCCGGGACTAGACGAGGCCCAGTACTTC.

This clonotype has just a few counts. J is TRBJ1-1 and V is TRBV7-3; a possible D gene is TRBD1 (5 bases). The ends were cut back, 1 base at V and 3 bases at J, with 12 bases in the middle. The CDR3 runs 15 residues. Germline loops: CDR1 SGHTA, CDR2 FQGTGA. This CDR3 reads CASSLNGATYTEAFF. Here the CDR3 DNA reads TGTGCCAGCAGCTTAAACGGGGCTACATACACTGAAGCTTTCTTT. Full variable domain (missing parts from reference TRBV7-3 and TRBJ1-1): GAGVSQTPSNKVTEKGKYVELRCDPISGHTALYWYRQSLGQGPEFLIYFQGTGAADDSGLPNDRFFAVRPEGSVSTLKIQRTERGDSAVYLCASSLNGATYTEAFFGQGTRLTVV.

This clonotype was found once. J is TRBJ1-1 and V is TRBV25-1, with 8 bases aligning to TRBD1. The germline CDR1 and CDR2 sequences are MGHDK and SYGVNS. The ends lost 3 bases at V and 10 bases at J; junction bases unmatched: 4. This CDR3 spans 12 amino acids. CDR3 nucleotides: TGTGCCAGCAGTGAGCAGGGGGCTGGAGCTTTCTTT. This sequence encodes CASSEQGAGAFF.